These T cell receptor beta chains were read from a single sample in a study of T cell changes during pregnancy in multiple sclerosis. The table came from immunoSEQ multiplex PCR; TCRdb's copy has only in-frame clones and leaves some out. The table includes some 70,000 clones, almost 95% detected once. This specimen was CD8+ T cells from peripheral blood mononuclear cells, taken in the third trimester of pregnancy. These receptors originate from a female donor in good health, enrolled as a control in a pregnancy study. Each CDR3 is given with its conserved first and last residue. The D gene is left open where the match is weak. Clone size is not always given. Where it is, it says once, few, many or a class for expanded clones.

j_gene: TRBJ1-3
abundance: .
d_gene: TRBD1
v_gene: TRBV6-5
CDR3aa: CASSLGTDTTIYF
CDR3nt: TGTGCCAGCAGCCTCGGGACAGATACCACCATATATTTT

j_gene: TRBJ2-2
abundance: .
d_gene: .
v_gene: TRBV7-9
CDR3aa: CASSPTLQGLGNTGELFF
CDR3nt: TGTGCCAGCAGCCCCACCCTCCAGGGGCTAGGGAACACCGGGGAGCTGTTTTTT

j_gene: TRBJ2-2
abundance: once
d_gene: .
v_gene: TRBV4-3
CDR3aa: CASSQDRSSGENTGELFF
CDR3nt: TGCGCCAGCAGCCAAGATAGATCCAGCGGAGAGAACACCGGGGAGCTGTTTTTT

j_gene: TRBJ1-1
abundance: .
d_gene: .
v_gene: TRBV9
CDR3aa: CASSPRGMNTEAFF
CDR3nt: TGTGCCAGCAGCCCGCGGGGCATGAACACTGAAGCTTTCTTT

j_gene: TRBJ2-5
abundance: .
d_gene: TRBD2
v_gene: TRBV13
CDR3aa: CASSLRLAGEIQETQYF
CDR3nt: TGTGCCAGCAGCTTGCGACTAGCGGGGGAAATTCAAGAGACCCAGTACTTC

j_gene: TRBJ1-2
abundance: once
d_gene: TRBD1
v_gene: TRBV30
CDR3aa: CAWSTGVDGYGYTF
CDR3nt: TGTGCCTGGAGTACAGGGGTGGATGGCTATGGCTACACCTTC

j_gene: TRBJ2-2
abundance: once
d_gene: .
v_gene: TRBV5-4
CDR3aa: CASSLFGGVNTGELFF
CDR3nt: TGTGCCAGCAGCTTATTTGGAGGGGTTAACACCGGGGAGCTGTTTTTT

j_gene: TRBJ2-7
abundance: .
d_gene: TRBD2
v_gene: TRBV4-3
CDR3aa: CASSQGLAGGYEQYF
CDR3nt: TGCGCCAGCAGCCAAGGCCTAGCGGGGGGCTACGAGCAGTACTTC

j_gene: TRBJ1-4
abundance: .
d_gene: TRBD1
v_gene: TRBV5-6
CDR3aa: CASSRSDRGKEKLFF
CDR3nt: TGTGCCAGCAGCCGGTCCGACAGGGGGAAAGAAAAACTGTTTTTT

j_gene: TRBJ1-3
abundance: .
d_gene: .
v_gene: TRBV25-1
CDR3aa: CASSDPVSGNTIYF
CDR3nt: TGTGCCAGCAGTGACCCGGTCTCTGGAAACACCATATATTTT

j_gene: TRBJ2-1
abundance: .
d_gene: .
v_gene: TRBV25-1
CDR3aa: CASSLGVYNEQFF
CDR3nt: TGTGCCAGCAGTCTAGGGGTTTACAATGAGCAGTTCTTC

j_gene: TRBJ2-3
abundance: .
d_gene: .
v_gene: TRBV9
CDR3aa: CASSAGDTQYF
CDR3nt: TGTGCCAGCAGTGCCGGAGATACGCAGTATTTT

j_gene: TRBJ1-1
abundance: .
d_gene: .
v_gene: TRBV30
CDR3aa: CAWRMDSHTEAFF
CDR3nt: TGTGCCTGGAGGATGGACAGTCACACTGAAGCTTTCTTT

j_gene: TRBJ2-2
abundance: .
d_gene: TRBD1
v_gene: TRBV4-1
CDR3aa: CASSQGTGTGANTGELFF
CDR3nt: TGCGCCAGCAGCCAAGGGACCGGGACAGGGGCGAACACCGGGGAGCTGTTTTTT

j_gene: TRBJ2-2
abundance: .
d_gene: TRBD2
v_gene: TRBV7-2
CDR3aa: CASSASGGSTGELFF
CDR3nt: TGTGCCAGCAGCGCTAGCGGGGGGTCCACCGGGGAGCTGTTTTTT

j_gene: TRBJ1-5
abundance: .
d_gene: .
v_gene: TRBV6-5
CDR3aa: CATRGSRVDQPQHF
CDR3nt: TGTGCCACCAGAGGTAGCAGGGTAGATCAGCCCCAGCATTTT

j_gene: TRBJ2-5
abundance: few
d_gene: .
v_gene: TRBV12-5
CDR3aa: CASGQQETQYF
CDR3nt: TGTGCTAGTGGTCAACAAGAGACCCAGTACTTC

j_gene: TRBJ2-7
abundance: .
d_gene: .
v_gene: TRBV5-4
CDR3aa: CASSVSQAYEQYF
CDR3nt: TGTGCCAGCAGCGTTTCACAAGCCTACGAGCAGTACTTC

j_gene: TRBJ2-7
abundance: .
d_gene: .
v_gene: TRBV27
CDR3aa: CASSLWGQWDEQYF
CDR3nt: TGTGCCAGCAGTTTATGGGGACAATGGGACGAGCAGTACTTC

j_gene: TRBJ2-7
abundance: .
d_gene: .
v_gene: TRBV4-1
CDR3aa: CASSQDFQTVAYEQYF
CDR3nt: TGCGCCAGCAGCCAAGATTTCCAGACAGTAGCCTACGAGCAGTACTTC

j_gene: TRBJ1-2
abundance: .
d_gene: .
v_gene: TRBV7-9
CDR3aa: CASSLSFMGEGYTF
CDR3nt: TGTGCCAGCAGCTTAAGTTTTATGGGCGAAGGCTACACCTTC

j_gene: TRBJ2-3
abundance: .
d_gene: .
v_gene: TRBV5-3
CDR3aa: CARSPGGPTSTDTQYF
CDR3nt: TGTGCCAGAAGCCCCGGGGGACCCACTAGCACAGATACGCAGTATTTT

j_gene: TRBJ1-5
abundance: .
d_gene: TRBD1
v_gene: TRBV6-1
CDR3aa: CASSSTGFSQPQHF
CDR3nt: TGTGCCAGCAGTTCGACAGGGTTCAGTCAGCCCCAGCATTTT

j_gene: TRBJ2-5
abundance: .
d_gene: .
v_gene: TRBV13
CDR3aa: CASSWSGETQYF
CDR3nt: TGTGCCAGCAGCTGGTCAGGAGAGACCCAGTACTTC

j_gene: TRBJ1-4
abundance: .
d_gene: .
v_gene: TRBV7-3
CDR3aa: CASRYREPNEKLFF
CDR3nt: TGTGCCAGCAGGTACCGGGAACCCAATGAAAAACTGTTTTTT

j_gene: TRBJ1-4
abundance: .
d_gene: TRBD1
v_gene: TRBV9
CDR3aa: CASSPWTGPNEKLFF
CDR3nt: TGTGCCAGCAGCCCATGGACAGGCCCGAATGAAAAACTGTTTTTT

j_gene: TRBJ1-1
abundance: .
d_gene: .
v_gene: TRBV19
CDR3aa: CASSISTGRGTEAFF
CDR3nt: TGTGCCAGTAGTATTTCCACGGGGAGAGGAACTGAAGCTTTCTTT

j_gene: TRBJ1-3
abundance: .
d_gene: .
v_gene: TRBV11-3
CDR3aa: CASSPTGQSGNTIYF
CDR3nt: TGTGCCAGCAGCCCGACAGGACAATCTGGAAACACCATATATTTT

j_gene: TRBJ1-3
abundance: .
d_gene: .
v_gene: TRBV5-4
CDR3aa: CASSLNEAGNTIYF
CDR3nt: TGTGCCAGCAGTTTAAACGAGGCTGGAAACACCATATATTTT

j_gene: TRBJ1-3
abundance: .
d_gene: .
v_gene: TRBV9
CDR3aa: CASSVEFGGSGNTIYF
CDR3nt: TGTGCCAGCAGCGTAGAATTCGGCGGCTCTGGAAACACCATATATTTT

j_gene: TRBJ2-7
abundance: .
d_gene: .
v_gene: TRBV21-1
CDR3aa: CASNRPYEQYF
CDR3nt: TGTGCCAGCAACAGGCCTTACGAGCAGTACTTC

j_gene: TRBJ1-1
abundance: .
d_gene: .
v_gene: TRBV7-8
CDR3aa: CASSLQLMNTEAFF
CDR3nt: TGTGCCAGCAGCTTACAACTAATGAACACTGAAGCTTTCTTT

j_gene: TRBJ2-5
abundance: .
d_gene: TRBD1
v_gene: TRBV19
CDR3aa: CASSRRTGGFEETQYF
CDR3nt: TGTGCCAGTAGTAGGAGGACAGGGGGCTTCGAAGAGACCCAGTACTTC

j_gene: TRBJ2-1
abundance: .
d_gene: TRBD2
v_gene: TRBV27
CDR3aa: CASSALRGGYYNEQFF
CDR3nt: TGTGCCAGCAGTGCCCTGCGCGGGGGGTACTACAATGAGCAGTTCTTC

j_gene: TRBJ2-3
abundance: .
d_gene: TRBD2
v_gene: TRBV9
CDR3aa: CASSVGVAGLVSTDTQYF
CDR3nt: TGTGCCAGCAGCGTAGGGGTAGCGGGGTTAGTAAGCACAGATACGCAGTATTTT

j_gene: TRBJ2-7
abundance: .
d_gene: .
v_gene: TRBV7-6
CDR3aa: CASSLGGTYEQYF
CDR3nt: TGTGCCAGCAGCTTAGGGGGCACCTACGAGCAGTACTTC

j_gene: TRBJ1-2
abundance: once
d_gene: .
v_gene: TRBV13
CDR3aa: CASSNGYGGPMGGYTF
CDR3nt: TGTGCCAGCAGCAACGGATACGGGGGACCGATGGGAGGCTACACCTTC

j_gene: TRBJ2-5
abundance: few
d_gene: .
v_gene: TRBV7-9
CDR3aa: CASRFSGETQYF
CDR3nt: TGTGCCAGCAGATTCTCCGGGGAGACCCAGTACTTC

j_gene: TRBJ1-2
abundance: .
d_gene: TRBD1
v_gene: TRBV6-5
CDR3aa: CASSGLGTGVDGYTF
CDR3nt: TGTGCCAGCAGTGGCTTGGGGACAGGGGTCGATGGCTACACCTTC

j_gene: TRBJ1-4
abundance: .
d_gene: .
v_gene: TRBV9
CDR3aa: CASSVGWSGGGGEKLFF
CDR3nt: TGTGCCAGCAGCGTAGGGTGGAGTGGGGGGGGAGGCGAAAAACTGTTTTTT

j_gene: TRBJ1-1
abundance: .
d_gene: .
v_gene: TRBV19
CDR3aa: CASSIDSTEPEAFF
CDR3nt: TGTGCCAGTAGTATAGATTCGACAGAGCCTGAAGCTTTCTTT

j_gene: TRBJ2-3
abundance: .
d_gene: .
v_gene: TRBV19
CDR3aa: CASSILRGGQTDTQYF
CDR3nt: TGTGCCAGTAGTATCCTTCGCGGGGGCCAAACAGATACGCAGTATTTT

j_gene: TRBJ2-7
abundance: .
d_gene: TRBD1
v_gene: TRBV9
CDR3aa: CASSVGGQGVEQYF
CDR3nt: TGTGCCAGCAGCGTAGGGGGACAGGGAGTCGAGCAGTACTTC

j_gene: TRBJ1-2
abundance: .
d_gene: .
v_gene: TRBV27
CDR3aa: CASSLTQGEDGYTF
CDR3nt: TGTGCCAGCAGTTTGACCCAGGGTGAGGATGGCTACACCTTC

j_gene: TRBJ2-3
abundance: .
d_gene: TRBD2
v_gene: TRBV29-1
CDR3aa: CSVEMGTTDTDTQYF
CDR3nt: TGCAGCGTTGAGATGGGGACTACTGACACAGATACGCAGTATTTT

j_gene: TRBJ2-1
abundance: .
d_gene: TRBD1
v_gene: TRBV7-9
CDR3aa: CASSPPRDRQFF
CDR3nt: TGTGCCAGCAGCCCACCCCGGGACAGGCAGTTCTTC

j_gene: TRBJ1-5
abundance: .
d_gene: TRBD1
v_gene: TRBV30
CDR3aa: CAWGQGVNSNQPQHF
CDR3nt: TGTGCCTGGGGACAGGGAGTAAATAGCAATCAGCCCCAGCATTTT

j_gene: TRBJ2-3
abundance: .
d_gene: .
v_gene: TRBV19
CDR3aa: CASSLDILSSTDTQYF
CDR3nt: TGTGCCAGTAGTCTGGACATACTCTCTAGCACAGATACGCAGTATTTT

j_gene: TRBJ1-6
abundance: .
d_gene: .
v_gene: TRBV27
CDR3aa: CASSTRQSSYNSPLHF
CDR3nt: TGTGCCAGCAGTACAAGACAGAGCTCCTATAATTCACCCCTCCACTTT

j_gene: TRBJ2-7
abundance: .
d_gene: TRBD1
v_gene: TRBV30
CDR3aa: CAWSVGTGPYEQYF
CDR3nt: TGTGCCTGGAGTGTCGGGACAGGTCCCTACGAGCAGTACTTC

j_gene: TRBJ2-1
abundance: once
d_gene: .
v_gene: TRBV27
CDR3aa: CASANRVSYNEQFF
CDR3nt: TGTGCCAGCGCCAACAGGGTGTCCTACAATGAGCAGTTCTTC

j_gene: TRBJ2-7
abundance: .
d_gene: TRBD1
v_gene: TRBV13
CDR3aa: CASSPGGQGDYEQYF
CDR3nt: TGTGCCAGCAGTCCCGGTGGGCAGGGGGACTACGAGCAGTACTTC

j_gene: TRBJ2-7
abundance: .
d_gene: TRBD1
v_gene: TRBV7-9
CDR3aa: CASSLGQGQRSYEQYF
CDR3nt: TGTGCCAGCAGCTTAGGTCAGGGACAGAGATCCTACGAGCAGTACTTC

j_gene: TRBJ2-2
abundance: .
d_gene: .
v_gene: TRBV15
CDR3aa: CATSRVVGGSGELFF
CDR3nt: TGTGCCACCAGCAGGGTCGTAGGGGGAAGCGGGGAGCTGTTTTTT

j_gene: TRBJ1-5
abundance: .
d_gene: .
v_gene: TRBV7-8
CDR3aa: CASSLEQGTGQPQHF
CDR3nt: TGTGCCAGCAGCTTAGAACAGGGTACGGGTCAGCCCCAGCATTTT

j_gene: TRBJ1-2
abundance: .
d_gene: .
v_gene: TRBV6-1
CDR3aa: CASSEGGEGYGYTF
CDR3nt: TGTGCCAGCAGTGAAGGGGGGGAGGGCTATGGCTACACCTTC

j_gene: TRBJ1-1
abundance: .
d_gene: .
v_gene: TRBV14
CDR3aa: CASSPAMGSLNTEAFF
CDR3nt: TGTGCCAGCAGCCCCGCAATGGGCAGCCTGAACACTGAAGCTTTCTTT